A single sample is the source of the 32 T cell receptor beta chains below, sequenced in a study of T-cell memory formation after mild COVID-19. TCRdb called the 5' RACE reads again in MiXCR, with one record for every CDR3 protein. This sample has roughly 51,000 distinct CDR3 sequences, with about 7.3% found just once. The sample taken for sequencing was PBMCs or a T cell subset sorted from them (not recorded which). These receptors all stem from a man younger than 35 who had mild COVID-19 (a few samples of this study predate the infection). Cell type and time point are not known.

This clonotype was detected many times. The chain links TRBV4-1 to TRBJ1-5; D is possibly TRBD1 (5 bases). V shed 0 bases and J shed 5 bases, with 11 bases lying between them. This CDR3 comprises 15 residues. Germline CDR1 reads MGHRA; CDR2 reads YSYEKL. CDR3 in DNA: TGCGCCAGCAGCCAAGATATGACAGTCGATCAGCCCCAGCATTTT. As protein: CASSQDMTVDQPQHF.

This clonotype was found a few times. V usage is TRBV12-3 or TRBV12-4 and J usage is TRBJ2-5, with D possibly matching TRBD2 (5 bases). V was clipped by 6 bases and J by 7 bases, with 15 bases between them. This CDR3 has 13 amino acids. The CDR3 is CASRRGLEGTQYF. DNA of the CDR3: TGTGCCAGCAGACGCGGCCTAGAGGGGACCCAGTACTTC.

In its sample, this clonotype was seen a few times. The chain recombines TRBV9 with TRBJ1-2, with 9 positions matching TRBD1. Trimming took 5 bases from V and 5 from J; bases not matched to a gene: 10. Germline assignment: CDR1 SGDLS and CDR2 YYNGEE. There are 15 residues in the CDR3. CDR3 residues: CASSPGQGSSYGYTF. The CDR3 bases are TGTGCCAGCAGTCCGGGACAGGGCTCCTCTTATGGCTACACCTTC.

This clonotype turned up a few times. The CDR3 loop is CSVEAPGEVGQPQHF. The DNA for the CDR3 is TGCAGCGTTGAAGCCCCCGGGGAAGTAGGTCAGCCCCAGCATTTT. The chain carries TRBV29-1 and TRBJ1-5, with D hard to call. The V end lost 1 base, the J end lost 6 bases, and 16 bases lay between the germline ends. Per germline, CDR1 SQVTM and CDR2 ANQGSEA. CDR3 size: 15 residues.

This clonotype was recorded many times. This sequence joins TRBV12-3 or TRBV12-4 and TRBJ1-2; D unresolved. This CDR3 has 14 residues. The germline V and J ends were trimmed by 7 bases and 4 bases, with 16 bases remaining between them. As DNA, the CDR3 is TGTGCCAGCACCCAGCTCGGGGTGGTCTATGGCTACACCTTC. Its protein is CASTQLGVVYGYTF.

The CDR3 DNA is TGTGCCAGCAGTCAGTGGGGTGGTGACAGCCGGGAGGCTTTCTTT. This gives the protein CASSQWGGDSREAFF. This chain uses TRBV6-2 or TRBV6-3 with TRBJ1-1, with D possibly TRBD1 on 5 matching bases. Germline V gene sequence: CDR1 MNHEY, CDR2 SVGEGT. Trimming cost V 5 bases and J 11 bases, with 24 bases left between them. The CDR3 runs 15 residues.

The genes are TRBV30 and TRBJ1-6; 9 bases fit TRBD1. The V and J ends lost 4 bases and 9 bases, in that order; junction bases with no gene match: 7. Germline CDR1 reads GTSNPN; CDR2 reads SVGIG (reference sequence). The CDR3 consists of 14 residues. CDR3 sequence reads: CAWNLWDRASPLHF. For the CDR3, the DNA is TGTGCCTGGAATCTGTGGGACAGGGCTTCACCCCTCCACTTT.

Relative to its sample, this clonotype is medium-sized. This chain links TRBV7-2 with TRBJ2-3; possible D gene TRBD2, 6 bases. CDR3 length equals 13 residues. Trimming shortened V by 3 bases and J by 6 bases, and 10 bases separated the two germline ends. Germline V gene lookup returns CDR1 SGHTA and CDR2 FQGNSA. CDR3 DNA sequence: TGTGCCAGCAGCTTTGAAACTAGCGATACGCAGTATTTT. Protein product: CASSFETSDTQYF.

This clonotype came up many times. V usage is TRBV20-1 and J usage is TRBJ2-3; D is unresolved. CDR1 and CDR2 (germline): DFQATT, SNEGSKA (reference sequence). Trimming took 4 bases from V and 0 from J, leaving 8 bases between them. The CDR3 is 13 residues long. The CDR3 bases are TGCAGTGCTAAAGCTAGAAGCACAGATACGCAGTATTTT. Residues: CSAKARSTDTQYF.

CDR3 protein: CASSTRSRTKETQYF. CDR3 DNA sequence: TGTGCCAGCAGTACCCGCTCTAGGACGAAAGAGACCCAGTACTTC. The genes are TRBV6-5 and TRBJ2-5; no firm D call. The ends were cut back, 5 bases at V and 3 bases at J, with 16 bases in the middle. This CDR3 contains 15 residues. Germline CDR1 and CDR2: MNHEY and SVGAGI.

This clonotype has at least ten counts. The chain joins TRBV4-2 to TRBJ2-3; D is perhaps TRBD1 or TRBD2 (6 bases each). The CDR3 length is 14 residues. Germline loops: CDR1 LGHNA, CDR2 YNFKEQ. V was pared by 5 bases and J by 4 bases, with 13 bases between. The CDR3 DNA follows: TGTGCCAGCAGCGACGGGGGCCTCGCAGATACGCAGTATTTT. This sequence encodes CASSDGGLADTQYF.

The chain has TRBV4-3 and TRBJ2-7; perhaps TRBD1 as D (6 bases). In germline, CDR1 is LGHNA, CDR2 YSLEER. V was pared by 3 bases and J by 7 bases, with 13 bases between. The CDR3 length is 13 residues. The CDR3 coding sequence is TGCGCCAGCAGCCATTACAGGGTGGAGGAGCAGTACGTC. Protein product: CASSHYRVEEQYV.

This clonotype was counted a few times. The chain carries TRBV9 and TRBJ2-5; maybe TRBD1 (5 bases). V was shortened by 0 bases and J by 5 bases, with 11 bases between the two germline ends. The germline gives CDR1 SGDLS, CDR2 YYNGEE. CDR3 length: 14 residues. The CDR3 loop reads CASSVGNGAETQYF. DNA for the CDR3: TGTGCCAGCAGCGTAGGAAATGGGGCGGAGACCCAGTACTTC.

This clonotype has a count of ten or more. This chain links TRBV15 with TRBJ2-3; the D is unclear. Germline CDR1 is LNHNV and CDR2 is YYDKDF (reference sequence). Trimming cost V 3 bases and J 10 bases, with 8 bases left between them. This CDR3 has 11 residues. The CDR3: CATSSLTAQYF. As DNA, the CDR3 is TGTGCCACCAGCAGCTTAACCGCGCAGTATTTT.

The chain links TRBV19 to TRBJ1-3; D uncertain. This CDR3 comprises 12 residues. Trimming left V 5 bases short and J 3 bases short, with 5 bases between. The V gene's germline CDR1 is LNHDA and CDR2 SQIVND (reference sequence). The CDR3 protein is CASSLGGNTIYF. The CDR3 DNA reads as TGTGCCAGTAGTCTAGGTGGAAACACCATATATTTT.

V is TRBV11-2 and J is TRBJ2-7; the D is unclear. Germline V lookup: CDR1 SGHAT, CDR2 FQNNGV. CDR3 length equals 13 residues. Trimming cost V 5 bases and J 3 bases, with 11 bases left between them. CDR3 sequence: CASSVLFSYEQYF. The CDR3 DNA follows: TGTGCCAGCAGCGTCCTGTTCAGCTACGAGCAGTACTTC.

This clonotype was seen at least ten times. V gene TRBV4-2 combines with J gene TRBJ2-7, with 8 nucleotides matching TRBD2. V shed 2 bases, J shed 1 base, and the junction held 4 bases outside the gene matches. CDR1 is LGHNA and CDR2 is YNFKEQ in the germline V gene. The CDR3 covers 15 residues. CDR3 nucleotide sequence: TGTGCCAGCAGCCAACTGGGGACTAGGTCCTACGAGCAGTACTTC. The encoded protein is CASSQLGTRSYEQYF.

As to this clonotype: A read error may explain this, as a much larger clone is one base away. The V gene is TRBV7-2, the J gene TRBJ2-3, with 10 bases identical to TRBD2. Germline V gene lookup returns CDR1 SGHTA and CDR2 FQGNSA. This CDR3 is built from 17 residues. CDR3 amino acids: CACSLAPTSGVTDTQYF. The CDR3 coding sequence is TGTGCCTGCAGCTTAGCACCTACTAGCGGGGTTACAGATACGCAGTATTTT. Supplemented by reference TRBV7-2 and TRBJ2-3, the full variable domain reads GAGVSQSPSNKVTEKGKDVELRCDPISGHTALYWYRQSLGQGLEFLIYFQGNSAPDKSGLPSDRFSAERTGGSVSTLTIQRTQQEDSAVYLCACSLAPTSGVTDTQYFGPGTRLTVL.

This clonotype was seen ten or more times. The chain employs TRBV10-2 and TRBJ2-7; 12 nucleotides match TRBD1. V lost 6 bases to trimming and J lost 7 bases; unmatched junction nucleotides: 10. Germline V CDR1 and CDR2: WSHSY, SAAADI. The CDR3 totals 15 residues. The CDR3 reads CASSAPGQGAREQYF. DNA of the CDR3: TGCGCCAGCAGCGCACCGGGACAGGGGGCGCGGGAGCAGTACTTC.

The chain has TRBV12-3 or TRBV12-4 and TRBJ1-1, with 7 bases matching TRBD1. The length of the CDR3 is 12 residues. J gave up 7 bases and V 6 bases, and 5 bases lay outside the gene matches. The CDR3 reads CASSWGQIEAFF. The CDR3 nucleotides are TGTGCCAGCAGCTGGGGACAGATTGAAGCTTTCTTT.

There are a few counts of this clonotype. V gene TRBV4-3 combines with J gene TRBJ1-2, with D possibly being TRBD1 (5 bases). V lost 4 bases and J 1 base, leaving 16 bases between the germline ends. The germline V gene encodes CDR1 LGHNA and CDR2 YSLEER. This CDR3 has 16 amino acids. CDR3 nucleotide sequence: TGCGCCAGCAGCCCCGCAATTATCAGGGATAACTATGGCTACACCTTC. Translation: CASSPAIIRDNYGYTF.

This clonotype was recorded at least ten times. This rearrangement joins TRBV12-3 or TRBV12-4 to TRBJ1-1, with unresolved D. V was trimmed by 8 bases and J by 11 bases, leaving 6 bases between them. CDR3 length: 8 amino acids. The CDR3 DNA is TGTGCCAGCGGGCTCGCTTTCTTT. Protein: CASGLAFF.

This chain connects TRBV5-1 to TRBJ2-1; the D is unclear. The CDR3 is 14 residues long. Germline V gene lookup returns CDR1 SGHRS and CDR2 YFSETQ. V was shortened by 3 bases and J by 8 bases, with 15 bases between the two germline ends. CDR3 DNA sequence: TGCGCCAGCAGCTCGGGTCAGAGTGGGGATGAGCAGTTCTTC. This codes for CASSSGQSGDEQFF.

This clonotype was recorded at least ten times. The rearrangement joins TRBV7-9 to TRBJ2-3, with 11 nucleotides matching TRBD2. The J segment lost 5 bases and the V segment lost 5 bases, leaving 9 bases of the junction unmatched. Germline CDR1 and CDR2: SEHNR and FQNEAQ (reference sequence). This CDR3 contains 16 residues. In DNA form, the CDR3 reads TGTGCCAGCAGCGCAATAGCGGGGGGGCGGCGAGATACGCAGTATTTT. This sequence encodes CASSAIAGGRRDTQYF.

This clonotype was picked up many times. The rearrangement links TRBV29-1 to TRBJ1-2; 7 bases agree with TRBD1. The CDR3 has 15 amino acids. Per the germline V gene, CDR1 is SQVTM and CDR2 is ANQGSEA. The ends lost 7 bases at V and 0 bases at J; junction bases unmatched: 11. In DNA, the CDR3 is TGCAGCGCCGAAGGGTTCAGGGGGGCTAACTATGGCTACACCTTC. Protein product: CSAEGFRGANYGYTF. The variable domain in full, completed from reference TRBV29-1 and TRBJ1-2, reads SAVISQKPSRDICQRGTSLTIQCQVDSQVTMMFWYRQQPGQSLTLIATANQGSEATYESGFVIDKFPISRPNLTFSTLTVSNMSPEDSSIYLCSAEGFRGANYGYTFGSGTRLTVV.

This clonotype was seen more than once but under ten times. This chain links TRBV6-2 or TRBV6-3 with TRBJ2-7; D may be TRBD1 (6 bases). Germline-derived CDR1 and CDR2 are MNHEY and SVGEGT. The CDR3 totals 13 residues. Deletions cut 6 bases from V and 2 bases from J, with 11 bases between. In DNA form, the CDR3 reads TGTGCCAGCAGGCACAGGGTACCCTACGAGCAGTACTTC. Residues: CASRHRVPYEQYF.

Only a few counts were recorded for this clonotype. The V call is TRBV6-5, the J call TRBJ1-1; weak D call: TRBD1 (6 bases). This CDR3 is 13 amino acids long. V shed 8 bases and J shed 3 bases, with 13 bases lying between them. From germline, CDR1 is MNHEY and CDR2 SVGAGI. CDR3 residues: CASRQGSHTEAFF. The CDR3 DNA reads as TGTGCCAGCCGCCAGGGGAGCCACACTGAAGCTTTCTTT.

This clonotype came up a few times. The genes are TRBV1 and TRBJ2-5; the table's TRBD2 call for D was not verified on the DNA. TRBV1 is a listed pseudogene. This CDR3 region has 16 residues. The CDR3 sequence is CTSSQVSGPLQETQYF. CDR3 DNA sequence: TGCACCAGCAGCCAAGTTAGCGGGCCCCTCCAAGAGACCCAGTACTTC.

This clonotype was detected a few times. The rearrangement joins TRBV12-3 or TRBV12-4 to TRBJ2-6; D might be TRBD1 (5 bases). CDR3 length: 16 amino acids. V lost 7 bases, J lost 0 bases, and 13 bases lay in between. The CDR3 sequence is CASTQDSFSGANVLTF. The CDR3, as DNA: TGTGCCAGCACCCAAGACAGCTTCTCTGGGGCCAACGTCCTGACTTTC.

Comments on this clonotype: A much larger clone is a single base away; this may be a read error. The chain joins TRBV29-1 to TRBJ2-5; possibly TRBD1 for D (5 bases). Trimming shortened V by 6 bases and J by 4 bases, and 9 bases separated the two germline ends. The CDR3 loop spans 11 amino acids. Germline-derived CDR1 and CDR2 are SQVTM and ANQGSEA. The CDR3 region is CSVTDLETQYF. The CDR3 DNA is TGCAGCGTGACAGATCTAGAGACCCAGTACTTC.

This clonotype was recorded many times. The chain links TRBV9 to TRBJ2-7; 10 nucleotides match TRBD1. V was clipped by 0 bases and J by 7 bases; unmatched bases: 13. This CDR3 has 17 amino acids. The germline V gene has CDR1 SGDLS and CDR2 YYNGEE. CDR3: CASSVAEGRQGAWEQYV. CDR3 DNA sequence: TGTGCCAGCAGCGTAGCCGAGGGACGACAGGGGGCGTGGGAGCAGTACGTC.

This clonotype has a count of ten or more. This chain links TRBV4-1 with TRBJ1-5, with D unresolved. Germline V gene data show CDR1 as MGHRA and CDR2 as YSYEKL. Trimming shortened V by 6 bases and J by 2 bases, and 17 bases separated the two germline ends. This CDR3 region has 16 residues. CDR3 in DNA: TGCGCCAGCAGTTTGCGCTCCAAGTCGGGCAATCAGCCCCAGCATTTT. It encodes CASSLRSKSGNQPQHF.